This TCR beta chain was recorded in a study of patients and donors after allogeneic stem cell transplantation. From the RT-PCR reads, TCRdb called clonotypes with MiXCR, one entry per CDR3 protein. The sample yields some 20,000 distinct CDR3 sequences, 25% to 35% seen once. The CDR3 sequence is 15 residues long. J was trimmed by 4 bases and V by 5 bases; bases with no gene match: 9. Germline CDR1 is MNHEY and CDR2 is SMNVEV (reference sequence). J is TRBJ1-2 and V is TRBV27, with 8 bases aligning to TRBD1. What was sequenced was blood, either unsorted or a sorted T cell fraction (not recorded which). This TCR was sampled from a human donor who was either an allogeneic HSCT recipient or a stem cell or donor lymphocyte infusion donor (not recorded which). It is not recorded whose cells these are; they may come from a transplant donor. For the CDR3, the DNA is TGTGCCAGCAGTCCTTTGAGGACAGGGTCCTATGGCTACACCTTC. Encoded protein: CASSPLRTGSYGYTF.